The 23 T cell receptor beta chains given below trace back to one sample, sequenced in a study of CD8 T cells in ankylosing spondylitis (dated 2017 in TCRdb). Here is what the overall study found, with its caveats: Blood from ankylosing spondylitis patients appeared to be characterized by a TCR beta motif made up of several highly homologous amino acid variants.

These receptors' targets are unknown. The receptor library was made with 5' RACE. Sequencing used an Illumina HiSeq 2500. TCRdb reprocessed the public reads (quality trimming at Q25 with fastp, clone calling with MiXCR) and kept in-frame beta chains. Entries that share a CDR3 protein sequence are merged under the most common genes and DNA. This sample lists more than 400,000 distinct CDR3 sequences; approximately 5.3% were detected once. The top ten hold roughly 3.5% of the sample. The sequencing sample was made of blood, either unsorted or a sorted T cell fraction (not recorded which). These receptors were collected from a male donor with ankylosing spondylitis.

This clonotype was detected ten times or more. This chain uses TRBV25-1 with TRBJ2-7, with D hard to call. Germline V CDR1 and CDR2: MGHDK, SYGVNS. Trimming removed 3 bases from V and 2 bases from J, with 8 bases in between. There are 13 residues in the CDR3. The CDR3 sequence is CASSDLVTYEQYF. The CDR3 DNA is TGTGCCAGCAGTGACCTGGTAACCTACGAGCAGTACTTC.

V gene TRBV29-1 combines with J gene TRBJ2-5; TRBD2 might be the D (7 bases). Deletions cut 6 bases from V and 4 bases from J, with 12 bases between. Germline CDR1 is SQVTM and CDR2 is ANQGSEA. This CDR3 is 12 amino acids long. The CDR3: CSVGGGPETQYF. CDR3 in DNA: TGCAGCGTGGGGGGGGGGCCAGAGACCCAGTACTTC.

This clonotype was found many times. The V call is TRBV4-3, the J call TRBJ2-4, with 12 bases that match TRBD2. J lost 6 bases, V lost 4 bases, and 16 bases had no gene match. Germline values: CDR1 LGHNA, CDR2 YSLEER. The CDR3 spans 19 residues. CDR3 region: CASSPTPGTSGRRGNIQYF. CDR3 bases: TGCGCCAGCAGCCCTACGCCCGGAACTAGCGGGAGGAGGGGAAACATTCAGTACTTC.

This clonotype was recorded at least ten times. The genes are TRBV7-9 and TRBJ2-7, with D perhaps TRBD2 (6 bases). The V gene's germline CDR1 is SEHNR and CDR2 FQNEAQ (reference sequence). The CDR3 consists of 16 residues. Trimming took 5 bases from V and 5 from J, leaving 22 bases between them. CDR3 amino acids: CASSPSDRRGLDEQYF. CDR3 in DNA: TGTGCCAGCAGCCCCTCGGACCGTAGGGGACTCGACGAGCAGTACTTC.

This clonotype was detected ten times or more. The chain recombines TRBV10-3 with TRBJ2-5; 9 nucleotides agree with TRBD1. Looked up from germline, CDR1 is ENHRY and CDR2 is SYGVKD. This CDR3 has 13 amino acids. V lost 7 bases to trimming and J lost 5 bases; unmatched junction nucleotides: 5. The CDR3 DNA reads as TGTGCCATCAATCCGGACAGGGGTGAGACCCAGTACTTC. Its protein product is CAINPDRGETQYF.

This clonotype has more than one count but fewer than ten. The V call is TRBV20-1, the J call TRBJ1-5, with 7 bases matching TRBD1. CDR3 length equals 13 residues. The junction had 7 bases not matched to a gene; V was cut back by 7 bases and J by 4 bases. CDR1 and CDR2 (germline): DFQATT, SNEGSKA (reference sequence). The CDR3 here is CSVRAGGNQPQHF. CDR3 sequence (DNA): TGCAGTGTTCGGGCAGGGGGAAATCAGCCCCAGCATTTT.

This clonotype showed up many times. The chain links TRBV9 to TRBJ1-4, with D perhaps TRBD1 (5 bases). V was cut by 3 bases and J by 5 bases, with 14 bases left in between. The V gene's germline CDR1 is SGDLS and CDR2 YYNGEE. CDR3 length equals 15 residues. The CDR3 DNA sequence: TGTGCCAGCAGCGCAACCGGGACGGGGAATGAAAAACTGTTTTTT. It encodes CASSATGTGNEKLFF.

This clonotype was seen many times. The chain is built from TRBV20-1 and TRBJ1-2, with no clear D. Germline V lookup: CDR1 DFQATT, CDR2 SNEGSKA (reference sequence). The CDR3 covers 12 residues. Between the trimmed V and J ends, which lost 3 bases and 4 bases, there was a span of 9 bases. The CDR3 DNA reads as TGCAGTGCTAGTCGGTCTACCTATGGCTACACCTTC. Translating gives CSASRSTYGYTF.

This clonotype was counted ten times or more. The genes are TRBV6-2 or TRBV6-3 and TRBJ1-2; D is possibly TRBD1 (6 bases). V lost 3 bases and J lost 5, with 7 bases in between. From germline, CDR1 is MNHEY and CDR2 SVGEGT. This CDR3 has 12 residues. For the CDR3, the DNA is TGTGCCAGCAGTTATCAGGGGTATGGCTACACCTTC. Amino acid sequence: CASSYQGYGYTF.

At least ten counts were recorded for this clonotype. The chain has TRBV14 and TRBJ2-1; D is ambiguous. V lost 1 base, J lost 6 bases, and 19 bases lay in between. The CDR3 contains 17 residues. Germline-derived CDR1 and CDR2 are SGHDN and FVKESK. CDR3 bases: TGTGCCAGCAGCCAAGCGGACCGGGCTCCCGAGACCAATGAGCAGTTCTTC. The encoded protein is CASSQADRAPETNEQFF.

The genes are TRBV18 and TRBJ2-5, with D unresolved. The CDR3 contains 14 residues. CDR1 and CDR2 (germline): KGHSH, LQKENI. The ends were cut back, 2 bases at V and 4 bases at J, with 11 bases in the middle. In DNA form, the CDR3 reads TGTGCCAGCTCACCAGTGGGCCAGATAGAGACCCAGTACTTC. Translating gives CASSPVGQIETQYF.

This clonotype was counted at least ten times. This rearrangement joins TRBV6-5 to TRBJ1-1; D might be TRBD1 (6 bases). This CDR3 contains 15 residues. Between the trimmed V and J ends, which lost 4 bases and 1 base, there was a span of 13 bases. The germline V gene encodes CDR1 MNHEY and CDR2 SVGAGI. CDR3 loop: CASSLYDRSNTEAFF. Here the CDR3 DNA reads TGTGCCAGCAGTTTATACGACAGGTCGAACACTGAAGCTTTCTTT.

This clonotype was counted many times. J is TRBJ2-7 and V is TRBV5-1, with 7 nucleotides matching TRBD1. This CDR3 is built from 13 residues. Germline assignment: CDR1 SGHRS and CDR2 YFSETQ. V lost 6 bases and J lost 3; bases outside the gene matches: 6. The CDR3 spells CASKKTGLYEQYF. CDR3 nucleotides: TGCGCCAGCAAAAAGACAGGGCTCTACGAGCAGTACTTC.

This clonotype was recorded a few times. The chain has TRBV5-1 and TRBJ2-1; possible D gene TRBD1, 7 bases. CDR1 and CDR2 from the germline V gene are SGHRS and YFSETQ. Trimming took off 4 bases at V and 1 base at J, with 15 bases between the two ends. This CDR3 is built from 16 residues. CDR3 region: CASSRRGRASYNEQFF. The CDR3 bases are TGCGCCAGCAGCCGGAGGGGGCGGGCGTCCTACAATGAGCAGTTCTTC. Filled out from reference TRBV5-1 and TRBJ2-1, the complete variable domain reads KAGVTQTPRYLIKTRGQQVTLSCSPISGHRSVSWYQQTPGQGLQFLFEYFSETQRNKGNFPGRFSGRQFSNSRSEMNVSTLELGDSALYLCASSRRGRASYNEQFFGPGTRLTVL.

The rearrangement links TRBV4-2 to TRBJ2-3; 10 bases fit TRBD2. The CDR3 length is 17 residues. J gave up 0 bases and V 2 bases, and 5 bases lay outside the gene matches. Per germline, CDR1 LGHNA and CDR2 YNFKEQ. CDR3 nucleotide sequence: TGTGCCAGCAGCCAACGAGCGGGGGGGGACAGCACAGATACGCAGTATTTT. This encodes CASSQRAGGDSTDTQYF.

This clonotype was counted many times. The V gene is TRBV6-6, the J gene TRBJ1-2; D is uncertain. The V gene's germline CDR1 is MNHNY and CDR2 SVGAGI (reference sequence). CDR3 length: 11 amino acids. V gave up 6 bases and J gave up 8 bases, with 10 bases separating them. The chain's CDR3 is CASSPTLGYTF. The CDR3 DNA is TGTGCCAGCAGCCCGACCTTGGGCTACACCTTC.

This clonotype has at least ten counts. This chain's CDR3 is CASGHRSSYNEQFF. The CDR3 bases are TGCGCCAGCGGCCACAGAAGCTCCTACAATGAGCAGTTCTTC. V and J are TRBV5-1 and TRBJ2-1; no firm D call. Germline V gene data show CDR1 as SGHRS and CDR2 as YFSETQ. V was trimmed by 7 bases and J by 0 bases, leaving 11 bases between them. The CDR3 is 14 residues long. Using reference TRBV5-1 and TRBJ2-1 for the parts outside the CDR3, the full variable domain is KAGVTQTPRYLIKTRGQQVTLSCSPISGHRSVSWYQQTPGQGLQFLFEYFSETQRNKGNFPGRFSGRQFSNSRSEMNVSTLELGDSALYLCASGHRSSYNEQFFGPGTRLTVL.

The chain carries TRBV2 and TRBJ2-7, with D perhaps matching TRBD1 or TRBD2 (5 bases each). Looked up from germline, CDR1 is SNHLY and CDR2 is FYNNEI. This CDR3 has 13 residues. V was trimmed by 4 bases and J by 2 bases, leaving 9 bases between them. The CDR3 DNA follows: TGTGCCAGCAGTGGAACGGGGCCCTACGAGCAGTACTTC. Translation gives CASSGTGPYEQYF.

This clonotype was counted at least ten times. The V and J genes are TRBV5-1 and TRBJ1-3; no reliable D call. CDR1 SGHRS and CDR2 YFSETQ come from the germline V gene. V lost 6 bases and J lost 5, with 9 bases in between. The CDR3 runs 12 residues. CDR3 amino acids: CASKGIRNTIYF. DNA for the CDR3: TGCGCCAGCAAAGGGATCCGAAACACCATATATTTT. Supplemented by reference TRBV5-1 and TRBJ1-3, the full variable domain reads KAGVTQTPRYLIKTRGQQVTLSCSPISGHRSVSWYQQTPGQGLQFLFEYFSETQRNKGNFPGRFSGRQFSNSRSEMNVSTLELGDSALYLCASKGIRNTIYFGEGSWLTVV.

This clonotype was found many times. The chain combines TRBV5-6 with TRBJ1-1, with TRBD1 as a possible D gene (6 bases). Trimming removed 4 bases from V and 0 bases from J, with 13 bases in between. CDR1 is SGHDT and CDR2 is YYEEEE in the germline V gene. The CDR3 spans 15 residues. The CDR3 nucleotides read TGTGCCAGCAGCATCTGGAGGGGGTTGAACACTGAAGCTTTCTTT. Protein: CASSIWRGLNTEAFF.

This clonotype was seen repeatedly, ten times or more. Here the CDR3 DNA reads TGCGCCAGCAGCTTGGCGACCGGGAGCGGGGAGCAGTTCTTC. Protein: CASSLATGSGEQFF. The rearrangement links TRBV5-1 to TRBJ2-1, with D possibly being TRBD2 (6 bases). The CDR3 extends over 14 amino acids. From germline, CDR1 is SGHRS and CDR2 YFSETQ. Trimming cost V 0 bases and J 10 bases, with 14 bases left between them.

Comments on this clonotype: Possible read error: a much larger clone is one base away. The chain recombines TRBV6-5 with TRBJ1-1; D gene unclear. In germline, CDR1 is MNHEY, CDR2 SVGAGI. This CDR3 comprises 13 residues. The CDR3 here is CASRSSPNTKAFF. The CDR3 DNA reads as TGTGCCAGCAGATCCTCCCCGAACACTAAAGCTTTCTTT.

Ten or more counts support this clonotype. The V and J genes are TRBV11-2 and TRBJ2-7; D gene unclear. CDR1 is SGHAT and CDR2 is FQNNGV in the germline V gene. Trimming took 0 bases from V and 3 from J, leaving 9 bases between them. The CDR3 has 14 amino acids. The CDR3 DNA follows: TGTGCCAGCAGCTTAGATCTAGGCCTCTACGAGCAGTACTTC. The encoded protein is CASSLDLGLYEQYF.